Listed here are 21 T cell receptor beta chains from one sample, sequenced in a study of T cells in Graves' hyperthyroidism and ophthalmopathy. TCR beta CDR3 regions were amplified from RNA. HTBI primers were used for first-round RT-PCR of the TCR CDR3. MiXCR, run by TCRdb on the multiplex PCR reads, gives a single entry per CDR3 protein. The sample includes 300,000 to 400,000 distinct CDR3 sequences, 14% of them seen just once. Sequencing used blood. The receptor set was obtained from a young woman with Graves' ophthalmopathy.

The table lists this clonotype with many counts. V usage is TRBV28 and J usage is TRBJ1-6; D remains unclear. Per germline, CDR1 MDHEN and CDR2 SYDVKM. CDR3 length equals 18 residues. V was trimmed by 5 bases and J by 7 bases, leaving 24 bases between them. The CDR3 sequence: CASSRPPRPSPRNSPLHF. CDR3 DNA: TGTGCCAGCAGTAGACCCCCGAGGCCGTCCCCTAGGAATTCACCCCTCCACTTT. The whole variable domain, filled in from reference TRBV28 and TRBJ1-6, reads DVKVTQSSRYLVKRTGEKVFLECVQDMDHENMFWYRQDPGLGLRLIYFSYDVKMKEKGDIPEGYSVSREKKERFSLILESASTNQTSMYLCASSRPPRPSPRNSPLHFGNGTRLTVT.

A few counts support this clonotype. The V call is TRBV5-5, the J call TRBJ1-6; D gene ambiguous. CDR3 length: 17 amino acids. The V and J ends lost 1 base and 0 bases respectively, with 11 bases between them. Germline CDR1 is SGHKS and CDR2 is YYEKEE (reference sequence). CDR3 bases: TGTGCCAGCAGCTTGTTGCCAGAGAGCTCCTATAATTCACCCCTCCACTTT. Its protein product is CASSLLPESSYNSPLHF.

The chain recombines TRBV6-1 with TRBJ1-6, with D possibly matching TRBD1 (5 bases). Trimming removed 5 bases from V and 14 bases from J, with 34 bases in between. There are 19 residues in the CDR3. The germline V gene has CDR1 MNHNS and CDR2 SASEGT. CDR3 DNA sequence: TGTGCCAGCAGTTCCCTTTCAACTTTCGGATGGGACGGACTGATATCCCTCCACTTT. Its translation is CASSSLSTFGWDGLISLHF.

This clonotype was picked up many times. J is TRBJ2-7 and V is TRBV5-1; 7 nucleotides line up with TRBD1. From germline, CDR1 is SGHRS and CDR2 YFSETQ. This CDR3 has 13 residues. Unmatched junction bases numbered 6, after V lost 3 bases and J lost 6 bases. The chain's CDR3 is CASSWGQRSEQYF. CDR3 nucleotides: TGCGCCAGCAGCTGGGGACAGCGTAGCGAGCAGTACTTC.

In this sample, this clonotype turned up many times. The V gene is TRBV7-9, the J gene TRBJ2-3; D perhaps matches TRBD1 (6 bases). This CDR3 has 15 amino acids. The V and J ends lost 1 base and 2 bases respectively, with 10 bases between them. Germline assignment: CDR1 SEHNR and CDR2 FQNEAQ (reference sequence). In nucleotides, the CDR3 is TGTGCCAGCAGCTTAGTGGTGGGACACACAGATACGCAGTATTTT. Protein: CASSLVVGHTDTQYF.

This sequence joins TRBV7-8 and TRBJ2-4, with unresolved D. Trimming took off 3 bases at V and 2 bases at J, with 14 bases between the two ends. The CDR3 loop spans 16 amino acids. In germline, CDR1 is SGHVS, CDR2 FQNEAQ. CDR3 residues: CASSFWEGPTKNIQYF. In DNA, the CDR3 is TGTGCCAGCAGCTTTTGGGAAGGGCCAACCAAAAACATTCAGTACTTC.

The sample holds a few counts of this clonotype. The chain recombines TRBV6-2 or TRBV6-3 with TRBJ2-3; TRBD1 matches 9 bases. This CDR3 region has 15 residues. Per germline, CDR1 MNHEY and CDR2 SVGEGT. Trimming took 7 bases from V and 8 from J; bases not matched to a gene: 13. For the CDR3, the DNA is TGTGCCAGCATTCCTAGTGGGACAGGGTACGGTACGCAGTATTTT. Amino acids: CASIPSGTGYGTQYF.

Ten or more counts support this clonotype. The J gene is TRBJ2-1, the V gene TRBV27; TRBD2 might be the D (5 bases). Germline lookup yields CDR1 MNHEY and CDR2 SMNVEV (reference sequence). The CDR3 is 12 amino acids. V gave up 4 bases and J gave up 10 bases, with 11 bases separating them. The chain's CDR3 is CASSWEGREQFF. The CDR3 DNA follows: TGTGCCAGCAGTTGGGAAGGGAGAGAGCAGTTCTTC.

This clonotype was counted ten times or more. V is TRBV5-1 and J is TRBJ1-4, with a possible D match to TRBD1 (5 bases). The ends were cut back, 4 bases at V and 5 bases at J, with 12 bases in the middle. Germline loops: CDR1 SGHRS, CDR2 YFSETQ. The CDR3 covers 14 residues. The CDR3 DNA follows: TGCGCCAGCAGCCGGGGGGAGGGGAATGAAAAACTGTTTTTT. It codes for CASSRGEGNEKLFF.

The sample holds many counts of this clonotype. The chain links TRBV7-9 to TRBJ2-1; tentatively, D is TRBD1 or TRBD2 (7 bases each). The CDR3 consists of 17 residues. Germline loops: CDR1 SEHNR, CDR2 FQNEAQ (reference sequence). Trimming pared 4 bases from V and 1 base from J, leaving 17 bases between. CDR3 sequence: CASSSQGGGVSYNEQFF. CDR3 coding DNA: TGTGCCAGCAGCTCCCAGGGGGGGGGCGTTTCCTACAATGAGCAGTTCTTC.

This clonotype showed up many times. The genes are TRBV20-1 and TRBJ2-3, with 10 bases that match TRBD1. The junction had 12 bases not matched to a gene; V was cut back by 3 bases and J by 6 bases. The CDR3 has 16 residues. Germline loops: CDR1 DFQATT, CDR2 SNEGSKA (reference sequence). The CDR3: CSASPGTGADLDTQYF. CDR3 nucleotide sequence: TGCAGTGCTAGTCCCGGGACAGGGGCGGACTTGGATACGCAGTATTTT.

This clonotype was detected many times. The chain couples TRBV24-1 to TRBJ2-1; tentative D call: TRBD1 (6 bases). The CDR3 contains 13 residues. Trimming stripped 4 bases from V and 9 bases from J, with 12 bases between. Per the germline V gene, CDR1 is KGHDR and CDR2 is SFDVKD. Here the CDR3 DNA reads TGTGCCACCAGTGAAACAGGGACCCCTGAGCAGTTCTTC. Protein: CATSETGTPEQFF.

The table lists this clonotype with many counts. V usage is TRBV20-1 and J usage is TRBJ2-7; 9 bases match TRBD2. The CDR3 contains 14 residues. Germline values: CDR1 DFQATT, CDR2 SNEGSKA (reference sequence). V lost 4 bases and J lost 1; bases outside the gene matches: 5. The CDR3 reads CSATSGANSYEQYF. CDR3 nucleotide sequence: TGCAGTGCTACTAGCGGGGCCAATTCCTACGAGCAGTACTTC.

This clonotype came up a few times. V gene TRBV6-4 combines with J gene TRBJ1-6; 11 bases fit TRBD1. The V segment lost 6 bases and the J segment 9 bases; nucleotides outside the gene matches: 4. CDR1 and CDR2 from the germline V gene are MRHNA and SNTAGT. The CDR3 sequence is 14 residues long. CDR3 sequence: CASRGQGGGSPLHF. The CDR3 DNA follows: TGTGCCAGCAGGGGACAGGGGGGCGGTTCACCCCTCCACTTT.

The sample holds many counts of this clonotype. The J gene is TRBJ1-2, the V gene TRBV3-1; tentatively, D is TRBD1 (5 bases). Germline V gives CDR1 LGHDT, CDR2 YNNKEL (reference sequence). Trimming took off 2 bases at V and 4 bases at J, with 11 bases between the two ends. CDR3 length: 14 residues. The CDR3 loop reads CASSQPGGVYGYTF. The CDR3 nucleotides are TGTGCCAGCAGCCAACCCGGGGGTGTCTATGGCTACACCTTC.

This clonotype occurred a few times. The V gene is TRBV2, the J gene TRBJ1-2; D call uncertain. The germline V gene has CDR1 SNHLY and CDR2 FYNNEI. This CDR3 region has 13 residues. V lost 4 bases, J lost 6 bases, and 12 bases lay in between. As DNA, the CDR3 is TGTGCCAGCAGTGGTCCGGGAGTAGATGGCTACACCTTC. Residues: CASSGPGVDGYTF.

The chain couples TRBV9 to TRBJ1-1; D may be TRBD1 (5 bases). The CDR3 covers 15 residues. CDR1 is SGDLS, CDR2 YYNGEE, per germline. Trimming took off 6 bases at V and 4 bases at J, with 19 bases between the two ends. This chain's CDR3 is CASTPWGGSSTEAFF. The DNA of the CDR3 is TGTGCCAGCACCCCGTGGGGGGGGTCGTCCACTGAAGCTTTCTTT.

This clonotype came up a few times. The J gene is TRBJ2-2, the V gene TRBV20-1; D call uncertain. The CDR3 is 13 residues long. Germline-derived CDR1 and CDR2 are DFQATT and SNEGSKA (reference sequence). Trimming took off 8 bases at V and 0 bases at J, with 10 bases between the two ends. CDR3 amino acids: CSLTPANTGELFF. The CDR3, as DNA: TGCAGTCTGACACCCGCGAACACCGGGGAGCTGTTTTTT.

This clonotype was picked up many times. This sequence joins TRBV14 and TRBJ1-2, with D unclear. V dropped 4 bases and J dropped 4 bases, with 19 bases sitting between them. Germline values: CDR1 SGHDN, CDR2 FVKESK. The CDR3 is 16 residues long. This CDR3 reads CASSRTRERESYGYTF. As DNA, the CDR3 is TGTGCCAGCAGCCGCACCCGGGAGAGGGAATCCTATGGCTACACCTTC.

This clonotype was counted many times. This chain links TRBV7-2 with TRBJ2-5; the D is unclear. This CDR3 spans 13 amino acids. V was cut by 1 base and J by 4 bases, with 7 bases left in between. CDR1 and CDR2 from the germline V gene are SGHTA and FQGNSA. CDR3 sequence: CASSLGRGETQYF. The CDR3 nucleotides are TGTGCCAGCAGCTTAGGACGTGGAGAGACCCAGTACTTC.

This clonotype was counted at least ten times. V and J are TRBV6-1 and TRBJ2-1, with D tentatively TRBD2 (5 bases). The germline gives CDR1 MNHNS, CDR2 SASEGT. The V gene lost 10 bases and the J gene lost 9 bases, with 16 bases spanning the gap. This CDR3 contains 12 residues. The CDR3 here is CATRTPGVEQFF. CDR3 sequence (DNA): TGTGCCACCCGGACCCCCGGGGTTGAGCAGTTCTTC.